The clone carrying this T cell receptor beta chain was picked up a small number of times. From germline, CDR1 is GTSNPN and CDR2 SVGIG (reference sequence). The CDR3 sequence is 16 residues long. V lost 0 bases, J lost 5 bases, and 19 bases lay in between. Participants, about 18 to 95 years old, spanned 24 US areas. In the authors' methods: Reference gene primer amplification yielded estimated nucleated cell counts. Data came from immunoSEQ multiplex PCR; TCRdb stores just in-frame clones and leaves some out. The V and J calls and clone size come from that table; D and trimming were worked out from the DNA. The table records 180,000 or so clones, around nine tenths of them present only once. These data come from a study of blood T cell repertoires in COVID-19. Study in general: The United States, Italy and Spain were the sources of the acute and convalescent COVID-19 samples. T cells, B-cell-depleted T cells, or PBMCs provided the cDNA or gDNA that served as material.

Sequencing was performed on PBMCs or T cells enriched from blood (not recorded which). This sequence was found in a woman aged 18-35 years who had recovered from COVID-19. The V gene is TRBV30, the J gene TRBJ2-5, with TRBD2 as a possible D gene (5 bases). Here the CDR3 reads CAWSVPRRQPTETQYF. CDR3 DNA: TGTGCCTGGAGTGTTCCTAGGAGGCAGCCAACCGAGACCCAGTACTTC.